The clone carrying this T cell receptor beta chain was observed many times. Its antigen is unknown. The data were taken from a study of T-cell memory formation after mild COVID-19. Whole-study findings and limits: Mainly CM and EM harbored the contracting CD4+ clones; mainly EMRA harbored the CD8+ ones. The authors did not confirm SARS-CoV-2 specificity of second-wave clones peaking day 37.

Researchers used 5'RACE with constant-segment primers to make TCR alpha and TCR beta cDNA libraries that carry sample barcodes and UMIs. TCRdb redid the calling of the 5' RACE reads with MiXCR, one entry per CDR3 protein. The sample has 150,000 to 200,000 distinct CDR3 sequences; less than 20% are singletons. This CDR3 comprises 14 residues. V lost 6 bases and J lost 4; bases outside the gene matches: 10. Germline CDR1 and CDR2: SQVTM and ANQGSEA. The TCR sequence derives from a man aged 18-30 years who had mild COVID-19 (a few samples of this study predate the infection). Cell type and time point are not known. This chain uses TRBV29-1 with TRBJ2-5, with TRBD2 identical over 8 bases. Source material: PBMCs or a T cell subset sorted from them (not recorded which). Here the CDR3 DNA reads TGCAGCGTGGGGAGCCAGCGGGGGATAGAGACCCAGTACTTC. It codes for CSVGSQRGIETQYF.